The clone carrying this T cell receptor beta chain was seen only once. What it recognizes is unknown. Trimming shortened V by 5 bases and J by 5 bases, and 19 bases separated the two germline ends. CDR1 MNHEY and CDR2 SVGAGI come from the germline V gene. CDR3 length: 15 amino acids. The source of the sample is a study of OX40 agonist ivuxolimab in advanced cancers. Overall study context: Ivuxolimab was administered intravenously to patients at 0.01 to 10 mg/kg every 2 weeks. Prior anti-PD-1, anti-PD-L1 or anti-CTLA-4 therapy did not bar entry, and approximately 40% had some.

Study-wide points: Expanded clones tended on average to be more numerous among CD8+ T cells than CD4+. Near-lowest levels of clonal expansion characterized partial responders at 0.1-3.0 mg/kg.

TCRdb's copy holds only in-frame clones and misses some; the assay was immunoSEQ multiplex PCR. The sample consists of approximately 130,000 clones, 90% to 95% of them appearing once. The TCR was taken from an adult with an advanced solid tumor such as melanoma, head and neck, liver or kidney cancer. This sample comprised CD4+ or CD8+ T cells sorted from blood, obtained in a trial of the OX40 agonist ivuxolimab. J is TRBJ2-7 and V is TRBV6-5, with a possible D match to TRBD2 (5 bases). The chain's CDR3 is CASSLTRAPGDEQYF. CDR3 nucleotides: TGTGCCAGCAGTCTAACGAGGGCCCCGGGCGACGAGCAGTACTTC.